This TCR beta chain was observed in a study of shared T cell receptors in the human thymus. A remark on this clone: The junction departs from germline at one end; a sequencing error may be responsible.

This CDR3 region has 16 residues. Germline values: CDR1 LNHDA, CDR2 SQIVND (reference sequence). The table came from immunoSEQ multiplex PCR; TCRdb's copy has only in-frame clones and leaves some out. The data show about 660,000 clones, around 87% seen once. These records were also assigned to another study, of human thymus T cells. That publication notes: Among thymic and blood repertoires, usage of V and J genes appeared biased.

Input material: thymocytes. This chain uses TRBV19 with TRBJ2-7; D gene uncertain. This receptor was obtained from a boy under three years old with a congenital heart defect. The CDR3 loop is CASSIDSRLSSSEQYF. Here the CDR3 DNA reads TGTGCCAGTAGTATAGATTCCCGGTTATCTTCCTCCGAGCAGTACTTC.